The 15 T cell receptor beta chains below all came from one sample that was sequenced in a study of blood T cells in healthy people across ages. Through a sample-barcoded 5' primer and a J-beta primer mix, a second PCR was run for roughly 7 to 11 cycles. Via MiXCR, TCRdb re-called the 5' RACE reads, giving one row per CDR3 protein. Here the sample spans 800,000 or so distinct CDR3 sequences, 20% to 25% being singletons. These data were likewise used in another study, on T cells of mothers and their children.

Sequencing was done on a sample of blood. Receptor source: a boy aged 5 to 17 in good health.

The chain recombines TRBV29-1 with TRBJ1-2; TRBD1 agrees at 9 bases. Germline V CDR1 and CDR2: SQVTM, ANQGSEA. Germline trimming cut 6 bases from V and 5 bases from J; bases unmatched to any gene: 10. The CDR3 is made up of 14 amino acids. The CDR3, as DNA: TGCAGCGTCGTAGATGACAGGGGGGTTTATGGCTACACCTTC. This gives the protein CSVVDDRGVYGYTF.

The chain uses TRBV20-1 and TRBJ2-7; D gene uncertain. The CDR3 extends over 15 amino acids. Germline V gene lookup returns CDR1 DFQATT and CDR2 SNEGSKA (reference sequence). V was shortened by 0 bases and J by 1 base, with 13 bases between the two germline ends. The DNA for the CDR3 is TGCAGTGCTAGAGATTTGGCAGACCCTTCCTACGAGCAGTACTTC. This translates into CSARDLADPSYEQYF.

The chain employs TRBV7-2 and TRBJ2-3; TRBD1 matches at 10 bases. The CDR3 has 15 residues. Per the germline V gene, CDR1 is SGHTA and CDR2 is FQGNSA. V was clipped by 3 bases and J by 6 bases; unmatched bases: 6. CDR3 DNA: TGTGCCAGCAGCTTCCGGGACAGGGGTCTTGATACGCAGTATTTT. Translated, it gives CASSFRDRGLDTQYF.

This clonotype was picked up many times. Relative to the germline gene, one junction end is altered; a read error may explain this. This sequence joins TRBV7-9 and TRBJ2-7, with D perhaps TRBD1 (6 bases). Germline loops: CDR1 SEHNR, CDR2 FQNEAQ (reference sequence). The CDR3 consists of 13 residues. CDR3 in amino acids: CASSLGASYEQYF. In nucleotides, the CDR3 is TGTGCTAGCAGCTTGGGGGCTTCCTACGAGCAGTACTTC.

DNA for the CDR3: TGTGCCAGCAGCTCACTTGGTGGCTCTGAAGCTTTCTTT. Translating it yields CASSSLGGSEAFF. The genes are TRBV11-1 and TRBJ1-1, with no clear D. CDR3 length equals 13 residues. Germline CDR1 reads SGHAT; CDR2 reads FQDESV (reference sequence). The V and J ends lost 4 bases and 6 bases respectively, with 12 bases between them. The full variable domain, completed using reference TRBV11-1 and TRBJ1-1, is EAEVAQSPRYKITEKSQAVAFWCDPISGHATLYWYRQILGQGPELLVQFQDESVVDDSQLPKDRFSAERLKGVDSTLKIQPAELGDSAMYLCASSSLGGSEAFFGQGTRLTVV.

This clonotype has only a few counts. The rearrangement joins TRBV21-1 to TRBJ2-1; the D call in the table, TRBD2, was not verified against the DNA. TRBV21-1 is annotated as a pseudogene. The CDR3 has 16 residues. CDR3 sequence reads: CASSKIRANFNNEQFF. CDR3 coding DNA: TGTGCCAGCAGCAAAATTAGGGCTAATTTTAACAATGAGCAGTTCTTC.

The chain employs TRBV19 and TRBJ2-1, with 8 bases matching TRBD2. The end of the DNA is better explained by TRBJ2-5, so the J call may be wrong. Germline V CDR1 and CDR2: LNHDA, SQIVND (reference sequence). The CDR3 contains 14 residues. The CDR3 bases are TGTGCCAGTACCCCGGCGGGGGGAGTGGAGACCCAGTACTTC. It translates to CASTPAGGVETQYF.

This clonotype was observed a handful of times. The V call is TRBV6-2 or TRBV6-3, the J call TRBJ2-4, with TRBD1 matching over 10 bases. CDR3 length: 15 amino acids. Germline V gene lookup returns CDR1 MNHEY and CDR2 SVGEGT. The junction had 9 bases not matched to a gene; V was cut back by 5 bases and J by 8 bases. The CDR3 is CASSDRDRGLDIQYF. CDR3 coding DNA: TGTGCCAGCAGTGACCGGGACAGGGGTTTGGACATTCAGTACTTC.

The chain combines TRBV15 with TRBJ1-1, with unresolved D. CDR1 LNHNV and CDR2 YYDKDF come from the germline V gene (reference sequence). V shed 1 base and J shed 10 bases, with 10 bases lying between them. The length of the CDR3 is 12 residues. CDR3 region: CATSRVGRGAFF. The CDR3 region has the DNA TGTGCCACCAGCAGAGTAGGCCGCGGAGCTTTCTTT.

The genes are TRBV29-1 and TRBJ1-1; D is possibly TRBD1 (6 bases). Trimming cost V 4 bases and J 1 base, with 13 bases left between them. CDR3 length equals 14 residues. Germline CDR1 SQVTM, CDR2 ANQGSEA. The CDR3, as DNA: TGCAGCGTTGGTAGGACAGAACCGAACACTGAAGCTTTCTTT. This codes for CSVGRTEPNTEAFF.

This clonotype was picked up one time. V and J are TRBV20-1 and TRBJ2-7; D is possibly TRBD1 (6 bases). Germline CDR1 reads DFQATT; CDR2 reads SNEGSKA (reference sequence). V was shortened by 0 bases and J by 2 bases, with 14 bases between the two germline ends. The CDR3 is 15 residues long. The CDR3 sequence is CSARDRQQGAYEQYF. DNA of the CDR3: TGCAGTGCTAGAGATCGCCAACAGGGCGCCTACGAGCAGTACTTC.

This clonotype was counted a few times. The CDR3 DNA is TGTGCCAGCAGTTCCCGGGGACTCCCTGGGGGAGATCGCTACGAGCAGTACTTC. Residues: CASSSRGLPGGDRYEQYF. The chain employs TRBV28 and TRBJ2-5; possibly TRBD2 for D (6 bases). Judging by the DNA end, TRBJ2-7 fits better; the J call may be wrong. The CDR3 has 18 amino acids. Germline lookup yields CDR1 MDHEN and CDR2 SYDVKM.

This clonotype was observed a few times. The CDR3 DNA reads as TGCAGTGGAGGGGGCCAGGGACAGGGTCGCGATGAGCAGTTCTTC. This encodes CSGGGQGQGRDEQFF. The J gene is TRBJ2-1, the V gene TRBV20-1; 9 bases map to TRBD1. This CDR3 has 15 residues. Per germline, CDR1 DFQATT and CDR2 SNEGSKA (reference sequence). V lost 7 bases, J lost 8 bases, and 15 bases stayed unmatched.

The chain carries TRBV11-2 and TRBJ2-3; D not certain. The CDR3 consists of 13 residues. V lost 4 bases to trimming and J lost 6 bases, with 11 bases between them. Germline V gene lookup returns CDR1 SGHAT and CDR2 FQNNGV. The CDR3 reads CASSSTLLDTQYF. DNA of the CDR3: TGTGCCAGCAGCTCCACCCTCTTGGATACGCAGTATTTT.

This clonotype was seen more than once but under ten times. The rearrangement uses TRBV6-2 or TRBV6-3 and TRBJ2-7; 7 bases are shared with TRBD2. Trimming took 6 bases from V and 5 from J; bases not matched to a gene: 13. The CDR3 totals 15 residues. Per the germline V gene, CDR1 is MNHEY and CDR2 is SVGEGT. CDR3 in amino acids: CASSLRTRSGHEQYF. The CDR3 DNA reads TGTGCCAGCAGCCTTCGGACTAGGTCGGGCCACGAGCAGTACTTC.